The 13 T cell receptor beta chains given below trace back to one sample, sequenced in a study of lymphopenia after photon versus proton radiotherapy (dated by TCRdb to the late 2010s). The library was obtained by the immunoSEQ multiplex PCR assay. TCRdb holds this immuneACCESS table with in-frame rearrangements only. Some clones are missing; in checked studies, unresolved V genes explain under half, and the rest has no known cause. Within this sample are about 19,000 clones, with over 80% of them counted one time only. Together, the top ten hold under 7.5% of the sample. The sample was peripheral blood, taken from a patient treated with photon-based radiotherapy. These receptors were collected from a man between 60 and 70 years old with pancreatic cancer.

This chain uses TRBV19 with TRBJ2-3; maybe TRBD2 (6 bases). This CDR3 contains 13 residues. The V gene's germline CDR1 is LNHDA and CDR2 SQIVND (reference sequence). The V and J ends lost 9 bases and 0 bases respectively, with 10 bases between them. In DNA, the CDR3 is TGTGCCAGGTCGGGGGTTAGCACAGATACGCAGTATTTT. Protein product: CARSGVSTDTQYF.

The chain uses TRBV2 and TRBJ1-5, with TRBD1 as a possible D gene (5 bases). The CDR3 runs 13 residues. V was cut by 3 bases and J by 6 bases, with 9 bases left in between. From germline, CDR1 is SNHLY and CDR2 FYNNEI. The chain's CDR3 is CASSDQGPQPQHF. CDR3 coding DNA: TGTGCCAGCAGTGATCAGGGCCCTCAGCCCCAGCATTTT.

The chain has TRBV5-1 and TRBJ2-7, with D perhaps TRBD2 (5 bases). Germline values: CDR1 SGHRS, CDR2 YFSETQ. The CDR3 has 15 residues. Trimming cost V 0 bases and J 2 bases, with 12 bases left between them. Written as DNA, the CDR3 is TGCGCCAGCAGCTTGGATACCACTAGGACCTACGAGCAGTACTTC. Its translation is CASSLDTTRTYEQYF.

The chain uses TRBV10-3 and TRBJ1-5, with D tentatively TRBD1 (5 bases). The CDR3 has 19 amino acids. Trimming stripped 3 bases from V and 5 bases from J, with 26 bases between. CDR1 and CDR2 from the germline V gene are ENHRY and SYGVKD. The DNA of the CDR3 is TGTGCCATCAGTGAAGCCCGGGGCAGCCCTTCGGGGAGAGATCAGCCCCAGCATTTT. Translating it yields CAISEARGSPSGRDQPQHF.

This clone has just a few counts. This chain links TRBV19 with TRBJ1-6; D may be TRBD1 (5 bases). The CDR3 totals 16 residues. CDR1 and CDR2 from the germline V gene are LNHDA and SQIVND (reference sequence). V gave up 7 bases and J gave up 6 bases, with 19 bases separating them. The CDR3 sequence: CASILEPGRLNSPLHF. The CDR3 bases are TGTGCCAGTATCCTCGAGCCGGGACGCCTTAATTCACCCCTCCACTTT.

The V call is TRBV5-1, the J call TRBJ1-2; D unresolved. Germline V gene sequence: CDR1 SGHRS, CDR2 YFSETQ. Trimming shortened V by 1 base and J by 0 bases, and 7 bases separated the two germline ends. The CDR3 length is 14 residues. CDR3 loop: CASSLSGTNYGYTF. CDR3 DNA sequence: TGCGCCAGCAGCTTGTCCGGCACTAACTATGGCTACACCTTC.

The gene calls are TRBV27 and TRBJ1-6; D is unresolved. The V gene lost 3 bases and the J gene lost 5 bases, with 14 bases spanning the gap. This CDR3 is built from 16 residues. Germline CDR1 and CDR2: MNHEY and SMNVEV (reference sequence). The CDR3 DNA sequence: TGTGCCAGCAGTTTCCTACCGGGGAGAAATAATTCACCCCTCCACTTT. It translates to CASSFLPGRNNSPLHF.

The CDR3 coding sequence is TGTGCCAGCGCCGCGGGAGGACAGGGGCAGTACGAGCAGTACTTC. Amino acids: CASAAGGQGQYEQYF. The chain has TRBV6-5 and TRBJ2-7; perhaps TRBD1 as D (9 bases). CDR3 length: 15 residues. The V gene lost 8 bases and the J gene lost 4 bases, with 21 bases spanning the gap. Looked up from germline, CDR1 is MNHEY and CDR2 is SVGAGI.

CDR3: CASSYSRQEAFF. CDR3 DNA sequence: TGTGCCAGCAGTTATTCAAGACAGGAAGCTTTCTTT. The gene calls are TRBV6-5 and TRBJ1-1; D perhaps matches TRBD1 (5 bases). The germline V and J ends were trimmed by 3 bases and 8 bases, with 10 bases remaining between them. CDR1 is MNHEY, CDR2 SVGAGI, per germline. The CDR3 spans 12 residues.

The J gene is TRBJ2-1, the V gene TRBV15, with 10 bases aligning to TRBD2. Germline CDR1 LNHNV, CDR2 YYDKDF (reference sequence). V shed 1 base and J 3 bases; nucleotides not matched to a gene: 3. This CDR3 comprises 16 residues. CDR3 loop: CATSRGAGGIYNEQFF. CDR3 DNA sequence: TGTGCCACCAGCAGAGGAGCGGGGGGGATCTACAATGAGCAGTTCTTC. The full variable domain, its missing parts supplied by reference TRBV15 and TRBJ2-1, is DAMVIQNPRYQVTQFGKPVTLSCSQTLNHNVMYWYQQKSSQAPKLLFHYYDKDFNNEADTPDNFQSRRPNTSFCFLDIRSPGLGDTAMYLCATSRGAGGIYNEQFFGPGTRLTVL.

The chain is built from TRBV19 and TRBJ2-4, with TRBD2 identical over 10 bases. J lost 3 bases, V lost 1 base, and 3 bases had no gene match. This CDR3 has 16 amino acids. CDR1 and CDR2 (germline): LNHDA, SQIVND (reference sequence). CDR3 sequence (DNA): TGTGCCAGTAGTATAGTTAGGACTAGCGGCAAAAACATTCAGTACTTC. Amino acid sequence: CASSIVRTSGKNIQYF.

Points on this clone: At the DNA level, this CDR3 is encoded by other sequences in the same sample as well. The rearrangement uses TRBV29-1 and TRBJ2-2; D might be TRBD2 (6 bases). The V end was cut by 5 bases, the J end by 4 bases, with 14 bases between. The CDR3 is 14 amino acids. CDR1 is SQVTM, CDR2 ANQGSEA, per germline. The CDR3 reads CSVSSSVGTGELFF. CDR3 sequence (DNA): TGCAGCGTTTCCTCTAGCGTCGGCACCGGGGAGCTGTTTTTT.

The rearrangement uses TRBV11-2 and TRBJ1-2, with D unresolved. The V gene's germline CDR1 is SGHAT and CDR2 FQNNGV. The length of the CDR3 is 15 residues. V lost 5 bases, J lost 0 bases, and 13 bases lay in between. In DNA, the CDR3 is TGTGCCAGCAGCAAAACCGACGGAACTAACTATGGCTACACCTTC. This gives the protein CASSKTDGTNYGYTF.